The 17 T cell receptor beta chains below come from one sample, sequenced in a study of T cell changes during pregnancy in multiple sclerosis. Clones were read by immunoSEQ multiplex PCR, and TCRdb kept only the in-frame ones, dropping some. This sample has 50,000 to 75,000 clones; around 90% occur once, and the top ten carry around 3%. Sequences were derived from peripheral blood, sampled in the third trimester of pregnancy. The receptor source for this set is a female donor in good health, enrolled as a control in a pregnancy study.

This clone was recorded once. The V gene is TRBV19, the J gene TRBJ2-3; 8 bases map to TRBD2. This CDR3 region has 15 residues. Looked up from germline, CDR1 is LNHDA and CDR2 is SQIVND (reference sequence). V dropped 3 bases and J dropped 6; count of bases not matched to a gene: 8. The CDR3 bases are TGTGCCAGTAGTATTCAAGCGGGAGTCTCGGATACGCAGTATTTT. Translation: CASSIQAGVSDTQYF. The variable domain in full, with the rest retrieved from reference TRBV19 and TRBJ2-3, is DGGITQSPKYLFRKEGQNVTLSCEQNLNHDAMYWYRQDPGQGLRLIYYSQIVNDFQKGDIAEGYSVSREKKESFPLTVTSAQKNPTAFYLCASSIQAGVSDTQYFGPGTRLTVL.

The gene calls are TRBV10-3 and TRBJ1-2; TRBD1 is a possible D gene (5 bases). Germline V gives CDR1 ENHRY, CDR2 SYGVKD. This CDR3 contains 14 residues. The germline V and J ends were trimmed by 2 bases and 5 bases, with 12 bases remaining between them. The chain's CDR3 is CAISEEEGVYGYTF. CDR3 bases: TGTGCCATCAGTGAGGAGGAAGGGGTATATGGCTACACCTTC.

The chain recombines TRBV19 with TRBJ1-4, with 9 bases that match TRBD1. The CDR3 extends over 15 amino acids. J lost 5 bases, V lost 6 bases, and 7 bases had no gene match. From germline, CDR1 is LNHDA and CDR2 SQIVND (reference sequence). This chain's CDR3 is CASRQPGQGNEKLFF. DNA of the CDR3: TGTGCCAGTAGGCAACCGGGACAGGGAAATGAAAAACTGTTTTTT. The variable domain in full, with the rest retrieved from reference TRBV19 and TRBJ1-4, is DGGITQSPKYLFRKEGQNVTLSCEQNLNHDAMYWYRQDPGQGLRLIYYSQIVNDFQKGDIAEGYSVSREKKESFPLTVTSAQKNPTAFYLCASRQPGQGNEKLFFGSGTQLSVL.

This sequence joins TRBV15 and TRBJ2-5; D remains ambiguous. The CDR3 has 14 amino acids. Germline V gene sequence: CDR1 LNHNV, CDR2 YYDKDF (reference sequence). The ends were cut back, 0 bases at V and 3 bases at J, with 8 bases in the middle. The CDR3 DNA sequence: TGTGCCACCAGCAGAGATTACAGTAAAGAGACCCAGTACTTC. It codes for CATSRDYSKETQYF. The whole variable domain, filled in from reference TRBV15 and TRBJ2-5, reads DAMVIQNPRYQVTQFGKPVTLSCSQTLNHNVMYWYQQKSSQAPKLLFHYYDKDFNNEADTPDNFQSRRPNTSFCFLDIRSPGLGDTAMYLCATSRDYSKETQYFGPGTRLLVL.

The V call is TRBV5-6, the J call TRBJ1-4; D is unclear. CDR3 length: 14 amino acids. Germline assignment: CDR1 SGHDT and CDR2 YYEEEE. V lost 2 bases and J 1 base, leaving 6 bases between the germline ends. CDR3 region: CASSFLGTNEKLFF. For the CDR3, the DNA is TGTGCCAGCAGCTTTCTAGGAACTAATGAAAAACTGTTTTTT.

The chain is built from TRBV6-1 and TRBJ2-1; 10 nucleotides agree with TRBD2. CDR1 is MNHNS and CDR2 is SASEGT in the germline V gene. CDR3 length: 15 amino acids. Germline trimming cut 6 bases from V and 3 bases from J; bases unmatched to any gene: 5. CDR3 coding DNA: TGTGCCAGCAGAGCGGGAGGGATAGTCTACAATGAGCAGTTCTTC. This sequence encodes CASRAGGIVYNEQFF.

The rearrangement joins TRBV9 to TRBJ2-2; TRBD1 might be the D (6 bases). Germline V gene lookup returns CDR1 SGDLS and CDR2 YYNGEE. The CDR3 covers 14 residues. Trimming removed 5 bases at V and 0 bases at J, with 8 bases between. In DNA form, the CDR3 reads TGTGCCAGCAGAGGACAGACGAACACCGGGGAGCTGTTTTTT. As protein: CASRGQTNTGELFF.

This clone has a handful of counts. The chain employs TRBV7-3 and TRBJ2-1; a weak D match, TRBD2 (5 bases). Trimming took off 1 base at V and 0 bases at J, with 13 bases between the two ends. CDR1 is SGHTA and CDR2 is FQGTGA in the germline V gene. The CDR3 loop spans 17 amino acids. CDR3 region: CASSLSLAPNSYNEQFF. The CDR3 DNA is TGTGCCAGCAGCTTAAGTCTAGCCCCTAACTCCTACAATGAGCAGTTCTTC.

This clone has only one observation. The CDR3, as DNA: TGTGCCAGCTCACCGGGACTAGCAGGCTACAATGAGCAGTTCTTC. This gives the protein CASSPGLAGYNEQFF. This rearrangement joins TRBV18 to TRBJ2-1, with TRBD2 matching 9 bases. The CDR3 contains 15 residues. Per germline, CDR1 KGHSH and CDR2 LQKENI. V was pared by 3 bases and J by 3 bases, with 3 bases of the junction left unmatched.

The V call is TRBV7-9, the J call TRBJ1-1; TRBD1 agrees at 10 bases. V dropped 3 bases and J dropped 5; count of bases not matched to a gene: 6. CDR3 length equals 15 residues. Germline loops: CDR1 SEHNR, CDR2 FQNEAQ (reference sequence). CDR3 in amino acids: CASSLRTGGGTEAFF. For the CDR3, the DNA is TGTGCCAGCAGCTTGAGGACAGGGGGAGGAACTGAAGCTTTCTTT.

The CDR3 DNA is TGTGCCAGCAGCTTAAAGGGTTTGGGGCAGCGACCACGGGAGACCCAGTACTTC. Its translation is CASSLKGLGQRPRETQYF. J is TRBJ2-5 and V is TRBV7-8; D may be TRBD1 (5 bases). Trimming stripped 2 bases from V and 5 bases from J, with 24 bases between. Germline CDR1 reads SGHVS; CDR2 reads FQNEAQ. There are 18 residues in the CDR3.

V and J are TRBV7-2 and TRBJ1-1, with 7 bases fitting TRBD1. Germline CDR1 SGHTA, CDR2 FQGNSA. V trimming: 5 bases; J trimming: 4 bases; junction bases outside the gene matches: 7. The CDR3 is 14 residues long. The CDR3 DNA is TGTGCCAGCAGCACGAGACAGGGAAGCACTGAAGCTTTCTTT. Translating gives CASSTRQGSTEAFF.

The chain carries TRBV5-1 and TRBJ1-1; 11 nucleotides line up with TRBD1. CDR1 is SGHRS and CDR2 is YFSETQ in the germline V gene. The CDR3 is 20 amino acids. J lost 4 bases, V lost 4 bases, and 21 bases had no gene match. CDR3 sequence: CASSPRYPGTGGLLSTEAFF. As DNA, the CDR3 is TGCGCCAGCAGCCCCCGCTATCCCGGGACAGGGGGGTTACTATCCACTGAAGCTTTCTTT.

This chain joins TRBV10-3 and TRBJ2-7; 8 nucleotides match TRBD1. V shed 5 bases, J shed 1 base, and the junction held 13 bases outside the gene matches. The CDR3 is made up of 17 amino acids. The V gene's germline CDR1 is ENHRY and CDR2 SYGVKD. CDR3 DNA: TGTGCCATCAGTTATCCCGTCAGGGGGCGCGGATCCTACGAGCAGTACTTC. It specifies CAISYPVRGRGSYEQYF.

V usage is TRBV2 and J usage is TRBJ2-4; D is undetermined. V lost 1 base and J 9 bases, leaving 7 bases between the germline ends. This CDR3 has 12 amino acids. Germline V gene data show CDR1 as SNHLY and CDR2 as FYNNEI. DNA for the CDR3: TGTGCCAGCAGTGAAGAGCTTATCATTCAGTACTTC. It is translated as CASSEELIIQYF.

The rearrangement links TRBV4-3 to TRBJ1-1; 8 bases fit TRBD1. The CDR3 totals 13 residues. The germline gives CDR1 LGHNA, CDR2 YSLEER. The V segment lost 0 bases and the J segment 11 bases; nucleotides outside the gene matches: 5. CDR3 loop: CASSQDTGQGAFF. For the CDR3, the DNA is TGCGCCAGCAGCCAAGATACTGGACAGGGTGCTTTCTTT.

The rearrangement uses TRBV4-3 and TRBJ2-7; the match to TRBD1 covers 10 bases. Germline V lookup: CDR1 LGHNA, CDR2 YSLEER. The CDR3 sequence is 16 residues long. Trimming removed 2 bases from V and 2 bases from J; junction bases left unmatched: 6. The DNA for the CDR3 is TGCGCCAGCAGCCAAAGTGGGACAGGGGAAACCTACGAGCAGTACTTC. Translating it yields CASSQSGTGETYEQYF.